This passage covers 28 T cell receptor beta chains from one sample sequenced in a study of OX40 agonist ivuxolimab in advanced cancers. TCRdb's table, derived via immunoSEQ multiplex PCR, lists solely in-frame clones and lacks some. The sample consists of tens of thousands of clones, approximately 90% of them appearing once. This material consisted of CD4+ or CD8+ T cells sorted from blood, taken in a trial of the OX40 agonist ivuxolimab. These receptors all stem from an adult with an advanced solid tumor such as melanoma, head and neck, liver or kidney cancer.

This clone was seen just once. Within the sample, other DNA sequences also encode this same CDR3. The CDR3 reads CASSELSNQPQHF. CDR3 bases: TGTGCCAGCAGTGAGTTGAGCAATCAGCCCCAGCATTTT. This chain links TRBV6-1 with TRBJ1-5; D is uncertain. Trimming pared 3 bases from V and 1 base from J, leaving 4 bases between. CDR3 size: 13 residues. The germline gives CDR1 MNHNS, CDR2 SASEGT.

The chain recombines TRBV7-4 with TRBJ2-1; D unclear. Trimming removed 2 bases from V and 0 bases from J, with 8 bases in between. This CDR3 is 15 amino acids long. CDR1 SGHVT and CDR2 SQSDAQ come from the germline V gene. The CDR3 nucleotides read TGTGCCAGCAGCTTAAAGGCTAGCTCCTACAATGAGCAGTTCTTC. Its protein product is CASSLKASSYNEQFF.

V gene TRBV4-1 combines with J gene TRBJ1-2; possible D gene TRBD1, 5 bases. Germline loops: CDR1 MGHRA, CDR2 YSYEKL. V lost 4 bases to trimming and J lost 6 bases, with 9 bases between them. This CDR3 contains 12 residues. As DNA, the CDR3 is TGCGCCAGCAGCCTCGGACATGATGGCTACACCTTC. Its protein is CASSLGHDGYTF.

J is TRBJ1-1 and V is TRBV6-1, with TRBD1 as a possible D gene (5 bases). Germline loops: CDR1 MNHNS, CDR2 SASEGT. Trimming cost V 6 bases and J 3 bases, with 8 bases left between them. CDR3 size: 12 residues. CDR3 DNA: TGTGCCAGCAGGGGGACGCACACTGAAGCTTTCTTT. Its translation: CASRGTHTEAFF.

This chain links TRBV11-1 with TRBJ2-5, with TRBD2 as a possible D gene (6 bases). Trimming took 5 bases from V and 5 from J, leaving 15 bases between them. Germline V gene data show CDR1 as SGHAT and CDR2 as FQDESV (reference sequence). The CDR3 sequence is 14 residues long. The CDR3 sequence: CASSPRGGTETQYF. DNA of the CDR3: TGTGCCAGCAGCCCAAGAGGCGGGACGGAGACCCAGTACTTC.

The chain combines TRBV5-4 with TRBJ1-2, with TRBD1 as a possible D gene (5 bases). The CDR3 sequence is 15 residues long. Trimming removed 4 bases at V and 4 bases at J, with 17 bases between. Germline CDR1 and CDR2: SGHNT and YYREEE (reference sequence). The CDR3 bases are TGTGCCAGCAGCCAAGATCAGACCGGGGCCTATGGCTACACCTTC. It specifies CASSQDQTGAYGYTF.

The J gene is TRBJ2-2, the V gene TRBV5-1, with D unresolved. From germline, CDR1 is SGHRS and CDR2 YFSETQ. The V end was cut by 2 bases, the J end by 0 bases, with 11 bases between. The CDR3 extends over 16 amino acids. The DNA for the CDR3 is TGCGCCAGCAGCTTCGACGGAATTTCGAACACCGGGGAGCTGTTTTTT. Translated, it gives CASSFDGISNTGELFF.

The chain uses TRBV7-9 and TRBJ2-2; 8 positions match TRBD1. This CDR3 comprises 13 residues. Trimming at V came to 9 bases and at J to 5 bases, leaving 5 bases not matched to a gene. Germline V lookup: CDR1 SEHNR, CDR2 FQNEAQ (reference sequence). The CDR3 is CARSTGATGELFF. The CDR3 DNA reads TGTGCCAGGTCGACAGGGGCGACCGGGGAGCTGTTTTTT. Drawing the rest from reference TRBV7-9 and TRBJ2-2, the complete variable domain is DTGVSQNPRHKITKRGQNVTFRCDPISEHNRLYWYRQTLGQGPEFLTYFQNEAQLEKSRLLSDRFSAERPKGSFSTLEIQRTEQGDSAMYLCARSTGATGELFFGEGSRLTVL.

V is TRBV4-1 and J is TRBJ2-1; 11 bases are shared with TRBD1. This CDR3 is 16 amino acids long. Germline V gives CDR1 MGHRA, CDR2 YSYEKL. V lost 4 bases and J lost 7; bases outside the gene matches: 9. CDR3 residues: CASSRWDRGEQNEQFF. CDR3 DNA sequence: TGCGCCAGCAGCCGCTGGGACAGGGGGGAACAGAATGAGCAGTTCTTC.

This chain links TRBV19 with TRBJ2-7; 8 positions agree with TRBD1. With V trimmed by 6 bases and J by 6 bases, 4 bases remained unmatched. CDR1 and CDR2 (germline): LNHDA, SQIVND (reference sequence). The CDR3 length is 12 residues. The CDR3 DNA reads as TGTGCCAGTAGGACAGGGGAGAGCGAGCAGTACTTC. Protein product: CASRTGESEQYF. Full variable domain (remainder filled in from reference TRBV19 and TRBJ2-7): DGGITQSPKYLFRKEGQNVTLSCEQNLNHDAMYWYRQDPGQGLRLIYYSQIVNDFQKGDIAEGYSVSREKKESFPLTVTSAQKNPTAFYLCASRTGESEQYFGPGTRLTVT.

The gene calls are TRBV15 and TRBJ2-7; TRBD2 might be the D (5 bases). The CDR3 is 19 residues long. Germline loops: CDR1 LNHNV, CDR2 YYDKDF (reference sequence). V dropped 0 bases and J dropped 3 bases, with 24 bases sitting between them. CDR3 residues: CATSRDIPFYQRRVYEQYF. For the CDR3, the DNA is TGTGCCACCAGCAGAGATATTCCCTTTTACCAGCGGAGAGTCTACGAGCAGTACTTC. Based on the CDR3 plus reference TRBV15 and TRBJ2-7, the full variable domain is DAMVIQNPRYQVTQFGKPVTLSCSQTLNHNVMYWYQQKSSQAPKLLFHYYDKDFNNEADTPDNFQSRRPNTSFCFLDIRSPGLGDTAMYLCATSRDIPFYQRRVYEQYFGPGTRLTVT.

The chain uses TRBV9 and TRBJ2-3, with 7 positions matching TRBD1. There are 13 residues in the CDR3. The germline V gene encodes CDR1 SGDLS and CDR2 YYNGEE. V shed 2 bases, J shed 9 bases, and the junction held 6 bases outside the gene matches. CDR3 region: CASSVVQGWTQYF. The CDR3 nucleotides read TGTGCCAGCAGCGTCGTACAGGGGTGGACGCAGTATTTT.

The genes are TRBV11-2 and TRBJ2-2; TRBD1 might be the D (5 bases). The CDR3 loop spans 13 amino acids. V was trimmed by 1 base and J by 7 bases, leaving 7 bases between them. Germline CDR1 reads SGHAT; CDR2 reads FQNNGV. The CDR3 spells CASSLAGNGELFF. The CDR3 DNA follows: TGTGCCAGCAGCTTAGCAGGGAACGGGGAGCTGTTTTTT.

CDR3 in amino acids: CASSSYREYTEAFF. The CDR3 DNA follows: TGTGCCAGTAGTTCCTACAGGGAGTACACTGAAGCTTTCTTT. This chain connects TRBV19 to TRBJ1-1, with D possibly matching TRBD1 (6 bases). The CDR3 extends over 14 amino acids. Germline V gene data show CDR1 as LNHDA and CDR2 as SQIVND (reference sequence). The V and J ends lost 5 bases and 3 bases respectively, with 13 bases between them.

This chain links TRBV6-5 with TRBJ2-7; the D gene is possibly TRBD1 (6 bases). The CDR3 has 13 amino acids. The V and J ends lost 6 bases and 4 bases respectively, with 13 bases between them. Germline V CDR1 and CDR2: MNHEY, SVGAGI. In nucleotides, the CDR3 is TGTGCCAGCAGCTCGGGACAATTATACGAGCAGTACTTC. It is translated as CASSSGQLYEQYF.

The genes are TRBV10-2 and TRBJ1-2; the D gene is possibly TRBD1 (5 bases). Between the trimmed V and J ends, which lost 6 bases and 4 bases, there was a span of 9 bases. CDR3 size: 12 residues. Germline assignment: CDR1 WSHSY and CDR2 SAAADI. CDR3 bases: TGCGCCAGCAGCCAGGGAGGCTATGGCTACACCTTC. This sequence encodes CASSQGGYGYTF.

This chain connects TRBV6-1 to TRBJ2-1; D is possibly TRBD1 or TRBD2 (6 bases each). V shed 4 bases and J shed 3 bases, with 13 bases lying between them. Germline V gene data show CDR1 as MNHNS and CDR2 as SASEGT. The CDR3 is made up of 15 amino acids. In DNA, the CDR3 is TGTGCCAGCAGTGGCGGGACAATCATCTACAATGAGCAGTTCTTC. Translation: CASSGGTIIYNEQFF.

This chain connects TRBV27 to TRBJ1-2; D gene unclear. The V end was cut by 3 bases, the J end by 7 bases, with 15 bases between. From germline, CDR1 is MNHEY and CDR2 SMNVEV (reference sequence). The CDR3 loop spans 14 amino acids. The CDR3 DNA reads TGTGCCAGCAGTTTCTCTCGCCGGACCGGTGGCTACACCTTC. Encoded protein: CASSFSRRTGGYTF.

The J gene is TRBJ1-5, the V gene TRBV4-1; D may be TRBD1 (5 bases). The V gene's germline CDR1 is MGHRA and CDR2 YSYEKL. The CDR3 covers 13 residues. The germline V and J ends were trimmed by 3 bases and 7 bases, with 10 bases remaining between them. CDR3 DNA: TGCGCCAGCAGCCAGACAGCCAGCCAGCCCCAGCATTTT. Residues: CASSQTASQPQHF.

The chain employs TRBV4-1 and TRBJ1-5; 7 bases are shared with TRBD1. V was clipped by 1 base and J by 1 base; unmatched bases: 4. Germline CDR1 reads MGHRA; CDR2 reads YSYEKL. The CDR3 loop spans 16 amino acids. As DNA, the CDR3 is TGCGCCAGCAGCCAAGGACAGGGTGGCAGCAATCAGCCCCAGCATTTT. It translates to CASSQGQGGSNQPQHF.

Here the CDR3 reads CASRGQGFGYTF. Written as DNA, the CDR3 is TGTGCCAGCCGGGGACAGGGGTTTGGCTACACCTTC. The rearrangement uses TRBV27 and TRBJ1-2; 10 bases agree with TRBD1. The CDR3 contains 12 residues. V dropped 8 bases and J dropped 7; count of bases not matched to a gene: 4. Germline CDR1 is MNHEY and CDR2 is SMNVEV (reference sequence).

V is TRBV19 and J is TRBJ1-2; D unresolved. The germline V gene encodes CDR1 LNHDA and CDR2 SQIVND (reference sequence). V was pared by 3 bases and J by 5 bases, with 10 bases between. CDR3 size: 13 residues. This chain's CDR3 is CASSMRTYYGYTF. CDR3 DNA sequence: TGTGCCAGTAGTATGCGCACGTATTATGGCTACACCTTC. The variable domain in full, with the rest retrieved from reference TRBV19 and TRBJ1-2, is DGGITQSPKYLFRKEGQNVTLSCEQNLNHDAMYWYRQDPGQGLRLIYYSQIVNDFQKGDIAEGYSVSREKKESFPLTVTSAQKNPTAFYLCASSMRTYYGYTFGSGTRLTVV.

The chain carries TRBV4-1 and TRBJ2-1; D remains unclear. Germline CDR1 and CDR2: MGHRA and YSYEKL. The CDR3 is made up of 14 amino acids. V was pared by 4 bases and J by 5 bases, with 12 bases between. CDR3 coding DNA: TGCGCCAGCAGCCTCCTCTCGACCCACAATGAGCAGTTCTTC. Its translation: CASSLLSTHNEQFF.

DNA for the CDR3: TGTGCCAGCAGCTTGGGGGCACTAGTCGGCTACGAGCAGTACTTC. It is translated as CASSLGALVGYEQYF. The gene calls are TRBV5-5 and TRBJ2-7, with D possibly being TRBD2 (5 bases). Trimming took off 0 bases at V and 3 bases at J, with 13 bases between the two ends. Per the germline V gene, CDR1 is SGHKS and CDR2 is YYEKEE (reference sequence). There are 15 residues in the CDR3.

The chain couples TRBV7-9 to TRBJ1-1; no clear D. Trimming took 5 bases from V and 1 from J, leaving 14 bases between them. The germline V gene has CDR1 SEHNR and CDR2 FQNEAQ (reference sequence). The CDR3 totals 15 residues. In DNA form, the CDR3 reads TGTGCCAGCAGCGACATCGGGCAGCGGAACACTGAAGCTTTCTTT. It codes for CASSDIGQRNTEAFF.

The chain joins TRBV6-6 to TRBJ1-2, with D tentatively TRBD1 (5 bases). The CDR3 runs to 16 residues. CDR1 and CDR2 (germline): MNHNY, SVGAGI (reference sequence). Trimming stripped 5 bases from V and 2 bases from J, with 18 bases between. The CDR3 is CASSPRVGEGNYGYTF. DNA for the CDR3: TGTGCCAGCAGTCCTCGTGTGGGGGAGGGGAACTATGGCTACACCTTC.

V usage is TRBV6-6 and J usage is TRBJ1-1, with unresolved D. This CDR3 is 10 amino acids long. CDR1 and CDR2 from the germline V gene are MNHNY and SVGAGI (reference sequence). The V and J ends lost 2 bases and 7 bases respectively, with 2 bases between them. CDR3 protein: CASSYSEAFF. The CDR3 bases are TGTGCCAGCAGTTACAGTGAAGCTTTCTTT.

As to this clone: Germline is not matched at one junction end, which may reflect a read error. The chain is built from TRBV25-1 and TRBJ1-2; TRBD1 matches at 7 bases. In germline, CDR1 is MGHDK, CDR2 SYGVNS. This CDR3 has 11 amino acids. The CDR3 protein is CASGDRDGYTF. As DNA, the CDR3 is TGTGCCAGCGGTGACAGGGATGGCTACACCTTC.